This TCR beta chain derives from a study of cytomegalovirus exposure and HLA in healthy donors listed by TCRdb under 2017. With respect to the entire study: According to an earlier analysis of a few hundred of the donors, about 179 million T cells yielded 117 million unique TCR beta sequences and 276 Gb of sequence data. To study patterns of TCR occurrence, a later analysis re-analyzed previously published TCR beta repertoires from around 700 donors and added high-resolution HLA genotyping. In a later genetic analysis, genome-wide SNP genotypes for 398 of the 666 donors were used, and that subset was treated as a discovery cohort. Donor age, sex, ethnicity and CMV serostatus were compiled alongside the repertoire data. The study aimed to test whether signatures of past pathogen exposure could be identified by cataloging public T cell receptors. The T cell repertoires of around 670 subjects were profiled by immunosequencing and related to cytomegalovirus serostatus. Roughly 5 DR-DQ haplotypes were handled as single units for association and clustering, since linkage in the cohort was strong. Among the roughly 400 genotyped donors, approximately 82% belonged to the genetic ancestry cluster associated with self-reported Caucasian donors. High-throughput TCR immunosequencing, statistical association of individual TCRs with disease status, and machine learning were combined to predict cytomegalovirus infection status. An earlier analysis of 500 to 750 of the donors applied high-throughput TCR beta sequencing to assess whether each TCR beta V gene segment acted as functional or pseudogenic. Across under 500 genotyped donors of the cohort, an average of approximately 240,000 unique TCR beta nucleotide sequences per donor were sequenced, and roughly 17% of those sequences were non-productive. Both class I and class II loci were covered by HLA typing, at four-digit resolution. A separate validation cohort of about 110 different subjects was used in addition to the approximately 670-subject first cohort. All discovery cohort repertoires had been generated using a single sequencing platform. In the later analysis, no new phenotypic data were used to find candidate immune exposures; instead, reliance was placed on TCR beta sequences and their occurrence across donors. The number of donors typed differed by locus, with about 629-630 for A, B, C, DRB1 and DQB1, around 500 for DQA1, some 570 for DPA1, and under 490 for DPB1. Roughly 320 gigabases of sequencing data and 91 million or so unique TCR sequences made up an early release that covered approximately 650 HLA-typed donors. Results the study describes overall, beyond this receptor: According to a later genetic analysis, donors in an Asian-associated ancestry cluster had fewer N-insertions in productive TCRs than the roughly 670-donor mean. Because counts were too low, seventeen rarely observed V segments, including chromosome 9 orphons, were excluded from the earlier analysis of a few hundred of the donors. The authors suggested that the approach could potentially be extended to other disease states and immunological phenotypes. In a later analysis, the rate of TCR association differed among HLA loci, with DRB1 alleles having the most associated TCRs and HLA-C alleles having the fewest. An earlier analysis of around 600 of the donors showed that most TCR beta V segments appeared in productive rearrangements either about 90% or about 30% of the time, which broadly matched IMGT annotations. Strong co-occurrence of HLA alleles, especially DR and DQ, made assigning TCR associations to individual alleles difficult. In a later analysis, most CMV-associated TCR beta chains were found to appear HLA-restricted, with HLA associations seemingly driven largely by CMV exposure. A few of the identified cytomegalovirus-associated TCR beta chains were confirmed in vitro to be specific for cytomegalovirus antigens. A later analysis reported that several top co-occurrence clusters appeared linked to parvovirus B19, influenza, CMV and Epstein-Barr virus. CMV serostatus was the only immune exposure information available for the cohort. This cohort had only TCR beta chains sequenced, and the lack of alpha or paired-chain data limited which features could be detected. Roughly uniform sequencing depth across donors was assumed in presence/absence analyses, although this assumption may not hold. The classifier was reported to diagnose cytomegalovirus status with high specificity and sensitivity in both the original cohort and the validation cohort. A further reported finding was that TCR beta sequences accurately predicted the HLA-A and HLA-B alleles for most subjects in the first cohort. A later analysis associated 16,951 TCR beta sequences with specific HLA alleles at a false discovery rate of 0.05. Across donors, most TCR sequences were observed very rarely, whereas some public TCRs were present in many individuals. Some IMGT-functional V segments, including TRBV6-2 and TRBV6-3, could not be distinguished by the 87-base-pair reads and were therefore excluded. V-gene and J-gene trimming of TCR beta chains was associated with a missense DCLRE1C variant in a later genetic analysis, and the association was replicated in an independent cohort. In a later analysis, HLA-associated TCR beta chains showed more clonal expansion and lower generation probabilities than non-associated chains that were equally common. The study gave a list of more than 150 TCR beta chains associated with cytomegalovirus. Because HLA typing was missing for some donors at each locus, association tests included only the typed subset. Linkage disequilibrium might explain the correlated functional status among segregating V segments, but an unknown experimental factor could not be excluded. The sequencing pipeline was judged likely to have produced a cluster of highly shared sequence variants as a technical artifact.

The cohort comprised fewer than 750 healthy bone marrow donors. Cohort members were all nominally healthy when sampled, although unrecorded immune exposures were likely present. The donor tested CMV seronegative, placing the donor among the 350 or so seronegative members of the cohort. Each donor provided a peripheral blood sample, and peripheral blood mononuclear cells were used for TCR beta sequencing. Genomic DNA extraction from the blood cell samples was performed with the Qiagen DNeasy Blood Extraction Kit. The library relied on the immunoSEQ multiplex PCR assay. The multiplex PCR relied on a mix of 60 forward primers for TCR Vbeta segments and 13 reverse primers for TCR Jbeta segments. Amplification of the CDR3 region of rearranged TCR beta genes was performed with a multiplex PCR assay on genomic DNA. The Illumina HiSeq System was used to sequence the amplified TCR beta libraries as 87-base-pair reads. As for the authors' bioinformatics: In a later analysis, some 80 million unique TCR beta chains were counted across the roughly 670 repertoires, and roughly 10 million of these chains were shared by at least two donors. To remove PCR and sequencing errors, raw reads were error-corrected and collapsed into unique sequences using a nearest-neighbor algorithm that merged closely related sequences. Alignment of CDR3 sequences to IMGT reference sequences was used to assign V, D and J gene segments. For a sequence to be retained, a match of at least six nucleotides was required to both a V gene segment and a J gene segment. A rearrangement was called productive if the CDR3 had no stop codons and remained in frame with V and J, and every other rearrangement was called non-productive. CDR3 was defined according to IMGT convention as the region running from the second conserved V-encoded cysteine to the conserved J-encoded phenylalanine. The earlier analysis of roughly 590 of the donors excluded sequences that lacked an unambiguous match to a single V gene segment. An earlier analysis of several hundred of the donors called V segments functional above 56.7% productive rearrangements and segregating when the between-donor standard deviation exceeded 5%. To diagnose cytomegalovirus status from the catalog of TCR beta chain sequences, a statistical classification framework was built. In a later analysis, TCR nucleotide sequences were compared against IMGT/GENE-DB human TR gene sequences so that V and J genes could be assigned. A later analysis assigned CDR3 sequences and most-parsimonious VDJ recombination scenarios with the TCRdist pipeline. A later analysis defined each TCR beta chain by its CDR3 amino acid sequence plus V-gene family, and excluded reads lacking a unique V-gene family. To address suspected cross-contamination and a sequencing artifact, a later analysis removed approximately 590 highly shared, low-generation-probability nucleotide sequences. A later analysis calculated a clonal expansion index for each public chain from normalized within-repertoire ranks of inferred template counts. In a later analysis, generation probabilities were computed using a VDJ recombination model fitted to out-of-frame rearrangements, and the results were checked against IGoR. Hypergeometric tests were used in a later analysis to score TCR-TCR, TCR-HLA and TCR-CMV co-occurrence, with a repertoire-size bias correction applied to the TCR pairs. In a later analysis, false discovery rates were estimated by permuting HLA or CMV assignments 20 times. A later analysis grouped co-occurring TCRs with DBSCAN, adding TCRdist sequence similarity when clustering within HLA-allele-positive subsets. Co-occurrence clustering excluded repertoires with fewer than 30,000 or more than 120,000 public chains, plus five with anomalous nucleotide sharing. TCRdb provides this immuneACCESS table in a form limited to in-frame rearrangements. Some clones are lacking; in checked studies, under half of them reflect an unresolved V gene, and why the rest are absent is not known. The V and J calls and clone size come from that table; D and trimming were worked out from the DNA. The sample contains roughly 120,000 clones, 79% of them found a single time. Together, the top ten hold about 2% of the sample.

The CDR3 contains 14 residues, cysteine and phenylalanine counted. The sequence is cut down to CDR3 DNA, 42 bases in frame from base 1. From the germline V gene (reference sequence), CDR1 is LNHDA and CDR2 is SQIVND. V loses 7 bases, J loses 1 base, and the germline ends lie 11 bases apart. A remark on this clone: The target of this receptor is not known. Base qualities are missing; no much larger clone stands one base away.

The source material was PBMCs. The sequence joins TRBV19 to TRBJ1-5; the D gene remains uncertain. The receptor comes from a man aged 18 to 29 in good health and CMV-seronegative. DNA sequence: TGTGCCAGTACCCACCCGGTCAGCAATCAGCCCCAGCATTTT. Its protein reads: CASTHPVSNQPQHF.